Each of the 20 T cell receptor beta chains below was sequenced from the same sample in a study of neurological immune-mediated disorders. TCRdb used MiXCR to reprocess the 5' RACE reads, holding one entry per CDR3 protein. The sample lists some 14,000 distinct CDR3 sequences, roughly 7% occurring once. What was sequenced was CD8+ T cells from blood. The receptors were sampled from a woman aged 40 to 55 in good health.

This clonotype was seen more than once but under ten times. The chain combines TRBV2 with TRBJ2-7; perhaps TRBD2 as D (5 bases). The CDR3 covers 13 residues. Germline CDR1 reads SNHLY; CDR2 reads FYNNEI. Trimming cost V 8 bases and J 3 bases, with 14 bases left between them. The CDR3 coding sequence is TGTGCCAGCGAAAGCGGCAGGCACTACGAGCAGTACTTC. Its protein product is CASESGRHYEQYF. Full variable domain (missing parts from reference TRBV2 and TRBJ2-7): EPEVTQTPSHQVTQMGQEVILRCVPISNHLYFYWYRQILGQKVEFLVSFYNNEISEKSEIFDDQFSVERPDGSNFTLKIRSTKLEDSAMYFCASESGRHYEQYFGPGTRLTVT.

This clonotype has a count of ten or more. The rearrangement uses TRBV16 and TRBJ1-1; D possibly corresponds to TRBD1 (6 bases). V was clipped by 0 bases and J by 5 bases, with 10 bases between them. This CDR3 has 14 residues. CDR1 and CDR2 from the germline V gene are KGHSY and FQNENV. CDR3 bases: TGTGCCAGCAGCCAATCTTCAGGGGCGACTGAAGCTTTCTTT. Amino acid sequence: CASSQSSGATEAFF.

This clonotype was seen at least ten times. The genes are TRBV3-1 and TRBJ1-5; D possibly corresponds to TRBD1 (5 bases). The CDR3 is made up of 14 amino acids. Trimming removed 4 bases from V and 4 bases from J, with 11 bases in between. The V gene's germline CDR1 is LGHDT and CDR2 YNNKEL (reference sequence). The DNA for the CDR3 is TGTGCCAGCAGCCCGGAAGGGGTGAATCAGCCCCAGCATTTT. This gives the protein CASSPEGVNQPQHF.

Ten or more counts support this clonotype. V and J are TRBV29-1 and TRBJ2-1; D remains ambiguous. Trimming left V 3 bases short and J 5 bases short, with 8 bases between. Germline CDR1 and CDR2: SQVTM and ANQGSEA. This CDR3 contains 12 residues. The CDR3 region has the DNA TGCAGCGTTGATAGGGCCAACAATGAGCAGTTCTTC. Its translation: CSVDRANNEQFF.

The table lists this clonotype with many counts. The V and J genes are TRBV5-1 and TRBJ2-7, with TRBD2 as a possible D gene (5 bases). CDR1 is SGHRS, CDR2 YFSETQ, per germline. Trimming pared 0 bases from V and 3 bases from J, leaving 7 bases between. The CDR3 sequence is 13 residues long. CDR3: CASSLDGLYEQYF. Written as DNA, the CDR3 is TGCGCCAGCAGCTTGGACGGACTCTACGAGCAGTACTTC.

This clonotype occurred many times. The rearrangement links TRBV4-1 to TRBJ2-3; the D is unclear. V was pared by 6 bases and J by 0 bases, with 13 bases between. From germline, CDR1 is MGHRA and CDR2 YSYEKL. The length of the CDR3 is 15 residues. CDR3 region: CASRPDSSSTDTQYF. CDR3 DNA: TGCGCCAGCAGACCCGACTCGTCTAGCACAGATACGCAGTATTTT.

This clonotype was counted ten times or more. The V call is TRBV7-9, the J call TRBJ2-4, with D possibly being TRBD1 (5 bases). The CDR3 covers 13 residues. Germline lookup yields CDR1 SEHNR and CDR2 FQNEAQ (reference sequence). V lost 5 bases to trimming and J lost 8 bases, with 13 bases between them. The CDR3 DNA reads TGTGCCAGCAGCCCCAGGGTAATAGACATTCAGTACTTC. Translating gives CASSPRVIDIQYF.

This clonotype was seen many times. The chain couples TRBV2 to TRBJ2-1, with TRBD2 matching over 14 bases. CDR3 length equals 14 residues. Germline V lookup: CDR1 SNHLY, CDR2 FYNNEI. In DNA form, the CDR3 reads TGTGCTCAGGGAGGACTAGCGGGAGGAAATGAGCAGTTCTTC. It translates to CAQGGLAGGNEQFF.

This clonotype was seen many times. The V and J genes are TRBV30 and TRBJ2-1, with D perhaps TRBD2 (6 bases). The CDR3 contains 13 residues. Germline CDR1 reads GTSNPN; CDR2 reads SVGIG (reference sequence). V gave up 2 bases and J gave up 5 bases, with 10 bases separating them. CDR3 protein: CAWSSVADNEQFF. In DNA, the CDR3 is TGTGCCTGGAGTTCGGTAGCGGACAATGAGCAGTTCTTC.

The chain recombines TRBV5-6 with TRBJ1-1, with D possibly being TRBD1 (5 bases). The CDR3 covers 15 residues. Germline lookup yields CDR1 SGHDT and CDR2 YYEEEE. Trimming left V 3 bases short and J 0 bases short, with 12 bases between. CDR3 region: CASSWTPYMNTEAFF. In DNA form, the CDR3 reads TGTGCCAGCAGCTGGACACCATACATGAACACTGAAGCTTTCTTT.

This clonotype showed up many times. The chain has TRBV28 and TRBJ2-5, with 9 bases lining up with TRBD1. This CDR3 is built from 18 residues. V lost 4 bases and J lost 1; bases outside the gene matches: 13. CDR1 is MDHEN, CDR2 SYDVKM, per germline. In DNA, the CDR3 is TGTGCCAGCAGTTCCCGGACAGGGGAAGCCCTGGCCCAAGAGACCCAGTACTTC. Translating gives CASSSRTGEALAQETQYF.

This clonotype appeared many times. The chain carries TRBV20-1 and TRBJ2-3; TRBD2 agrees at 12 bases. This CDR3 is built from 17 residues. With 3 bases clipped from V and 6 bases from J, the junction kept 13 bases outside the gene matches. Germline CDR1 reads DFQATT; CDR2 reads SNEGSKA (reference sequence). CDR3 region: CSARVLAGGPGQDTQYF. The CDR3 DNA reads as TGCAGTGCTAGGGTCCTAGCGGGGGGGCCGGGTCAGGATACGCAGTATTTT.

This clonotype came up many times. V gene TRBV25-1 combines with J gene TRBJ2-7; D is ambiguous. This CDR3 has 10 residues. CDR1 and CDR2 from the germline V gene are MGHDK and SYGVNS. Deletions cut 4 bases from V and 4 bases from J, with 2 bases between. The CDR3 here is CASSGYEQYF. CDR3 DNA sequence: TGTGCCAGCAGTGGGTACGAGCAGTACTTC.

This clonotype was seen ten or more times. At one boundary the junction diverges from the germline segment, which might be a read error. CDR3 in DNA: TGCGCCAGCAGTTTGGCGGGTTCAGGTGAAGCTTTCTTT. It translates to CASSLAGSGEAFF. The chain carries TRBV5-1 and TRBJ1-1; no clear D. This CDR3 has 13 amino acids. Germline values: CDR1 SGHRS, CDR2 YFSETQ.

This clonotype was found many times. The V call is TRBV7-3, the J call TRBJ2-3; 11 nucleotides line up with TRBD2. The germline V gene encodes CDR1 SGHTA and CDR2 FQGTGA. V shed 4 bases, J shed 2 bases, and the junction held 5 bases outside the gene matches. The CDR3 has 16 amino acids. The CDR3 loop is CASSSTLAGATDTQYF. The CDR3 nucleotides read TGTGCCAGCAGCTCCACACTAGCGGGGGCCACAGATACGCAGTATTTT.

This clonotype was observed many times. V is TRBV4-1 and J is TRBJ2-5; unclear D gene. V lost 1 base and J 5 bases, leaving 8 bases between the germline ends. This CDR3 region has 13 residues. Per germline, CDR1 MGHRA and CDR2 YSYEKL. Here the CDR3 reads CASSQVILETQYF. In nucleotides, the CDR3 is TGCGCCAGCAGCCAAGTCATCCTCGAGACCCAGTACTTC.

This clonotype was seen many times. A read error may account for a junction end that differs from germline. This sequence joins TRBV7-7 and TRBJ2-5, with 8 positions matching TRBD1. In germline, CDR1 is SSHAT, CDR2 FNYEAQ (reference sequence). CDR3 length: 16 residues. The CDR3 sequence is CASSLGSGGEGETQYF. The CDR3 DNA sequence: TGTGCTAGCAGCTTAGGCTCAGGGGGCGAGGGGGAGACCCAGTACTTC.

This clonotype rates as medium-sized. The chain recombines TRBV7-2 with TRBJ2-7; D unclear. Deletions cut 2 bases from V and 5 bases from J, with 7 bases between. CDR1 is SGHTA, CDR2 FQGNSA, per germline. The length of the CDR3 is 12 residues. This CDR3 is CASSLRLHEQYF. CDR3 sequence (DNA): TGTGCCAGCAGCTTAAGGTTACACGAGCAGTACTTC.

This clonotype is medium-sized. Germline and junction disagree at one end, which may indicate a read error. The chain uses TRBV7-7 and TRBJ2-2, with 9 bases identical to TRBD1. This CDR3 is 17 amino acids long. The germline gives CDR1 SSHAT, CDR2 FNYEAQ (reference sequence). The CDR3 protein is CASSLAQGQGLSGELFF. As DNA, the CDR3 is TGTGCTAGCAGCTTAGCGCAAGGACAGGGGTTATCCGGGGAGCTGTTTTTT.

This clonotype came up many times. The chain carries TRBV7-3 and TRBJ2-3; 9 bases agree with TRBD2. Germline V CDR1 and CDR2: SGHTA, FQGTGA. Losses at the gene ends were 1 base for V and 3 bases for J; bases not matched to a gene: 2. This CDR3 contains 15 residues. The CDR3 loop reads CASSLSLAGTDTQYF. The CDR3 bases are TGTGCCAGCAGCTTAAGTCTAGCGGGAACAGATACGCAGTATTTT.